This TCR beta chain was retrieved from a study of regulatory T cells in long-lasting Graves disease. Time point given: newly diagnosed GD, antithyroid drugs for less than 3 months. PBMCs were the source of the RNA used for TCR sequencing. Patients came from an endocrinology department in Xi'an, China. Both iRepertoire HTBI primers and Arm-PCR of CDR3 regions were used to build the TCR beta libraries. From the multiplex PCR reads, TCRdb called clonotypes with MiXCR, one entry per CDR3 protein. The data contain around 230,000 distinct CDR3 sequences, around 18% of them singletons. The CDR3 runs to 13 residues. V was clipped by 2 bases and J by 2 bases, with 4 bases between them. Germline CDR1 is MGHRA and CDR2 is YSYEKL. On this clonotype: Its antigen remains unidentified.

Study conclusions and caveats: Possibly, accuracy suffered from the small sample size. The study found TRBV28, TRBJ1-2 and TRBJ2-5 favored in persistent disease.

The receptor was isolated from a female donor with Graves disease. The material was peripheral blood mononuclear cells (PBMCs), obtained at new diagnosis, from a patient treated with antithyroid drugs. The chain carries TRBV4-1 and TRBJ1-3, with unresolved D. CDR3 in DNA: TGCGCCAGCAGCCAACAGGCTGGAAACACCATATATTTT. Encoded protein: CASSQQAGNTIYF.